Listed below are T cell receptor beta chains from one sample, sequenced in a study of cytomegalovirus exposure and HLA in healthy donors. Using immunoSEQ multiplex PCR, the repertoire was profiled, and TCRdb retains in-frame clones only, with some absent. The table lists about 120,000 clones, with approximately 6.2% in the top ten. The sample comprised PBMCs. Receptors originate from a middle-aged man in good health and CMV-seropositive. CDR3s include the opening cysteine and the closing phenylalanine or tryptophan. The D gene is left open where the match is weak.

J: TRBJ2-5
D: TRBD2
V: TRBV27
DNA: TGTGCCAGCAGTACAGTCCGCGAGCCTAGCGGGAGGATTTGGGAGACCCAGTACTTC
CDR3: CASSTVREPSGRIWETQYF

J: TRBJ1-5
D: .
V: TRBV27
DNA: TGTGCCAGCAGTAAAGAAGGACAGTACAATCAGCCCCAGCATTTT
CDR3: CASSKEGQYNQPQHF

J: TRBJ2-2
D: .
V: TRBV5-6
DNA: TGTGCCAGCAGCGGAGCCGGATATAGGGGCGGGGAGCTGTTTTTT
CDR3: CASSGAGYRGGELFF

J: TRBJ2-2
D: .
V: TRBV28
DNA: TGTGCCAGCAGTTTATCCCTGGGGCTGGGGTCTGGGGAGCTGTTTTTT
CDR3: CASSLSLGLGSGELFF

J: TRBJ2-1
D: .
V: TRBV7-2
DNA: TGTGCCAGCAGCTTAAAGGGAGTCAATGAGCAGTTCTTC
CDR3: CASSLKGVNEQFF

J: TRBJ2-1
D: .
V: TRBV6-6
DNA: TGTGCCAGCATTGAGGGCGGGCTGAACAATGAGCAGTTCTTC
CDR3: CASIEGGLNNEQFF

J: TRBJ2-7
D: .
V: TRBV19
DNA: TGTGCCAGTAGTATGGTTGTTTGGAGCGAGCAGTACTTC
CDR3: CASSMVVWSEQYF

J: TRBJ2-7
D: .
V: TRBV25-1
DNA: TGTGCCAGCAGTGAGACAGGACGTCCCTACGAGCAGTACTTC
CDR3: CASSETGRPYEQYF

J: TRBJ2-5
D: TRBD1
V: TRBV7-9
DNA: TGTGCCAGCACCCGACAGGGTCTGGAGCAGTACTTC
CDR3: CASTRQGLEQYF

J: TRBJ2-5
D: TRBD1
V: TRBV5-1
DNA: TGCGCCAGCAGCTTGCCGGTACAGGGGGCGCTCAAAGAGACCCAGTACTTC
CDR3: CASSLPVQGALKETQYF

J: TRBJ2-1
D: TRBD2
V: TRBV18
DNA: TGTGCCAGCTCACCCCTGGTAACTAGCGGGAGCGTAGGATCCTCCTACAATGAGCAGTTCTTC
CDR3: CASSPLVTSGSVGSSYNEQFF

J: TRBJ2-7
D: .
V: TRBV6-5
DNA: TGTGCCAGCAGTTATAATGGCGGGAAGGCGGGGGAGCAGTACTTC
CDR3: CASSYNGGKAGEQYF

J: TRBJ2-3
D: .
V: TRBV27
DNA: TGTGCCAGCAGTTTAAGGCCACTACCAGATACGCAGTATTTT
CDR3: CASSLRPLPDTQYF

J: TRBJ2-3
D: TRBD2
V: TRBV6-4
DNA: TGTGCCAGCAGTGAAACGGGAGGGAGCACAGATACGCAGTATTTT
CDR3: CASSETGGSTDTQYF

J: TRBJ2-1
D: TRBD2
V: TRBV11-2
DNA: TGTGCCAGCAGCTTTCAATCTGTTGTGAGACTAGCCCAAAATGAGCAGTTCTTC
CDR3: CASSFQSVVRLAQNEQFF

J: TRBJ2-7
D: TRBD2
V: TRBV6-5
DNA: TGTGCCAGCAGTTATAGGGGGCGGGAGGGAGCCTACGAGCAGTACTTC
CDR3: CASSYRGREGAYEQYF

J: TRBJ2-1
D: TRBD1
V: TRBV18
DNA: TGTGCCAGCTCACCGCCGGGACAGCGATACAATGAGCAGTTCTTC
CDR3: CASSPPGQRYNEQFF

J: TRBJ1-3
D: TRBD1
V: TRBV28
DNA: TGTGCCAGCAGTGTGACAGGGTTCTCTGGAAACACCATATATTTT
CDR3: CASSVTGFSGNTIYF

J: TRBJ2-1
D: TRBD2
V: TRBV30
DNA: TGTGCCTGGAGTGCCGGGACTATCATGACTCCTGAGCAGTTCTTC
CDR3: CAWSAGTIMTPEQFF

J: TRBJ1-3
D: .
V: TRBV5-8
DNA: TGTGCCAGCAGCTTGGAGGGGTTTAGAAACACCATATATTTT
CDR3: CASSLEGFRNTIYF

J: TRBJ1-5
D: .
V: TRBV5-5
DNA: TGTGCCAGCAGCCCGGAGGGCCAGCCCCAGCATTTT
CDR3: CASSPEGQPQHF

J: TRBJ2-7
D: TRBD2
V: TRBV5-1
DNA: TGCGCCAGCAGCTTGCTAGCGGTAAGCTCCTACGAGCAGTACTTC
CDR3: CASSLLAVSSYEQYF

J: TRBJ2-3
D: .
V: TRBV11-2
DNA: TGTGCCAGCAGCCCACGAAGCCTCACAGATACGCAGTATTTT
CDR3: CASSPRSLTDTQYF

J: TRBJ2-1
D: .
V: TRBV7-9
DNA: TGTGCCAGCAGCTCCCGAAGTGAGGGCCTAGGGGAGCAGTTCTTC
CDR3: CASSSRSEGLGEQFF

J: TRBJ1-2
D: .
V: TRBV9
DNA: TGTGCCAGCAGCCCTCTCTCCAGGCATACCTATGGCTACACCTTC
CDR3: CASSPLSRHTYGYTF

J: TRBJ2-7
D: TRBD1
V: TRBV18
DNA: TGTGCCAGCCCCAGCCGGGACAGGGGGCGTGTGGGCGCCGAGCAGTACTTC
CDR3: CASPSRDRGRVGAEQYF

J: TRBJ2-7
D: TRBD1
V: TRBV13
DNA: TGTGCCAGCAGCCGGGACAGGGGAGTCTACGAGCAGTACTTC
CDR3: CASSRDRGVYEQYF

J: TRBJ1-1
D: .
V: TRBV7-9
DNA: TGTGCCAGCAGCTCGTTAACTGAAGCTTTCTTT
CDR3: CASSSLTEAFF

J: TRBJ2-3
D: .
V: TRBV11-1
DNA: TGTGCCAGCAAACGGTCGGGGTCCCCAGATACGCAGTATTTT
CDR3: CASKRSGSPDTQYF

J: TRBJ2-3
D: .
V: TRBV5-6
DNA: TGTGCCAGCGGGGGGACTTCGTATAGCACAGATACGCAGTATTTT
CDR3: CASGGTSYSTDTQYF

J: TRBJ1-4
D: .
V: TRBV6-5
DNA: TGTGCCAGCAGTTCCTTTGGACAGAAATCTGAAAAACTGTTTTTT
CDR3: CASSSFGQKSEKLFF

J: TRBJ1-1
D: .
V: TRBV2
DNA: TGTGCCAGCAGGAGGACAGCCATGAACACTGAAGCTTTCTTT
CDR3: CASRRTAMNTEAFF

J: TRBJ2-1
D: .
V: TRBV7-3
DNA: TGTGCCAGCAGCTTAACGCCAGGGTTTGACAATGAGCAGTTCTTC
CDR3: CASSLTPGFDNEQFF

J: TRBJ2-7
D: TRBD1
V: TRBV4-2
DNA: TGTGCCAGCAGCCTACACGGGACAGGGCACAACGAGCAGTACTTC
CDR3: CASSLHGTGHNEQYF

J: TRBJ2-1
D: TRBD1
V: TRBV5-1
DNA: TGCGCCAGCAGCCTGGATGGGACAGGGTTGGACAATGAGCAGTTCTTC
CDR3: CASSLDGTGLDNEQFF

J: TRBJ2-1
D: TRBD2
V: TRBV19
DNA: TGTGCCAGTAGTATTACACTAGCGGGCTTCTCCTACAATGAGCAGTTCTTC
CDR3: CASSITLAGFSYNEQFF

J: TRBJ1-3
D: .
V: TRBV9
DNA: TGTGCCAGCAGCGTCGCAGGCCAAAACACCATATATTTT
CDR3: CASSVAGQNTIYF

J: TRBJ2-1
D: TRBD2
V: TRBV19
DNA: TGTGCCAGTAGTACGACTAGCGGGAGCCACAATGAGCAGTTCTTC
CDR3: CASSTTSGSHNEQFF

J: TRBJ2-7
D: .
V: TRBV7-9
DNA: TGTGCCAGCAGCTTAAGCCCGGACAGAGTGAACGAGCAGTACTTC
CDR3: CASSLSPDRVNEQYF

J: TRBJ2-7
D: .
V: TRBV9
DNA: TGTGCCAGCAGCGTAGATCCAGGGCGCTACGAGCAGTACTTC
CDR3: CASSVDPGRYEQYF

J: TRBJ2-5
D: .
V: TRBV5-1
DNA: TGCGCCAGCAGCTCGCAGGGGCTAGTAGAGACCCAGTACTTC
CDR3: CASSSQGLVETQYF

J: TRBJ2-2
D: TRBD1
V: TRBV5-6
DNA: TGTGCCAGCAGCGGAGGGACAGGGAGGTCCGGGGAGCTGTTTTTT
CDR3: CASSGGTGRSGELFF

J: TRBJ2-3
D: .
V: TRBV7-9
DNA: TGTGCCAGCAGCCTCGGGCAGGGGCCGGGAGATACGCAGTATTTT
CDR3: CASSLGQGPGDTQYF

J: TRBJ1-4
D: TRBD1
V: TRBV2
DNA: TGTGCCAGCACCAAGGACAGGGACGGAGAAAAACTGTTTTTT
CDR3: CASTKDRDGEKLFF

J: TRBJ2-1
D: .
V: TRBV19
DNA: TGTGCCAGTAGTCAGCTCGGGAGCCACTACAATGAGCAGTTCTTC
CDR3: CASSQLGSHYNEQFF

J: TRBJ2-1
D: .
V: TRBV15
DNA: TGTGCCACCCAGGGTCCCCCTTTAAATGAGCAGTTCTTC
CDR3: CATQGPPLNEQFF

J: TRBJ1-1
D: .
V: TRBV7-2
DNA: TGTGCCAGCAGCCAGGGCGCGAACACTGAAGCTTTCTTT
CDR3: CASSQGANTEAFF

J: TRBJ2-1
D: TRBD1
V: TRBV4-3
DNA: TGCGCCAGCAGCCACAAAATTGGACAGGGGTATGAGCAGTTCTTC
CDR3: CASSHKIGQGYEQFF

J: TRBJ2-7
D: .
V: TRBV9
DNA: TGTGCCAGCAGCAGGGGACACGGAAGCTACGAGCAGTACTTC
CDR3: CASSRGHGSYEQYF

J: TRBJ1-3
D: .
V: TRBV30
DNA: TGTGCCTGGAGTTTCCGAGCACGTTCTGGAAACACCATATATTTT
CDR3: CAWSFRARSGNTIYF

J: TRBJ1-3
D: .
V: TRBV5-1
DNA: TGCGCCAGCCGGGACACCTTGAGCTCTGGAAACACCATATATTTT
CDR3: CASRDTLSSGNTIYF

J: TRBJ2-4
D: TRBD2
V: TRBV19
DNA: TGTGCCAGTAGTATGGGACTAGCGGGGGACATTCAGTACTTC
CDR3: CASSMGLAGDIQYF

J: TRBJ2-1
D: TRBD2
V: TRBV29-1
DNA: TGCAGCGTTGAAAAAAACGGGAGGGACTCCTACAATGAGCAGTTCTTC
CDR3: CSVEKNGRDSYNEQFF